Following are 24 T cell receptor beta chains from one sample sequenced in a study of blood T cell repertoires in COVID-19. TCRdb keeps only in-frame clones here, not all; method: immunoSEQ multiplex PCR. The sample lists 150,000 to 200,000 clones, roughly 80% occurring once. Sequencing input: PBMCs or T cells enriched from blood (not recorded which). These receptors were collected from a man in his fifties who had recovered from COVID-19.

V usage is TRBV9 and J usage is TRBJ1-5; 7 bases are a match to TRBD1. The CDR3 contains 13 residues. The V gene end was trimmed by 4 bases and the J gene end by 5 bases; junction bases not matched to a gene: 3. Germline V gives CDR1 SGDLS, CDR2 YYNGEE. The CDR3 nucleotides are TGTGCCAGCAGCCCCCAGGGGGATCAGCCCCAGCATTTT. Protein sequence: CASSPQGDQPQHF.

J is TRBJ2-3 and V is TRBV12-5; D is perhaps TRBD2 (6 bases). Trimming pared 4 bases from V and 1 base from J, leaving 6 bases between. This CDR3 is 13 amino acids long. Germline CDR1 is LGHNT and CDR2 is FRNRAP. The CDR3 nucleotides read TGTGCTAGTGGTTGGGGGGGCACAGATACGCAGTATTTT. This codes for CASGWGGTDTQYF.

CDR3 sequence: CASSMTGGYRHGYTF. As DNA, the CDR3 is TGTGCCAGTAGTATGACAGGGGGTTATCGTCATGGCTACACCTTC. This chain connects TRBV19 to TRBJ1-2; TRBD1 aligns across 9 bases. The CDR3 is 15 amino acids. Germline V gene lookup returns CDR1 LNHDA and CDR2 SQIVND (reference sequence). The trim removed 3 bases at V and 6 bases at J, leaving 8 bases unmatched.

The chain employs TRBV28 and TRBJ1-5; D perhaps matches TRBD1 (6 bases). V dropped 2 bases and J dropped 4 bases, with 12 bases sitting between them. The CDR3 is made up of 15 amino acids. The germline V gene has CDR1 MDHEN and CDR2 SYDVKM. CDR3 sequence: CASSLVLGGNQPQHF. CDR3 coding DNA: TGTGCCAGCAGTTTAGTGTTAGGGGGAAATCAGCCCCAGCATTTT.

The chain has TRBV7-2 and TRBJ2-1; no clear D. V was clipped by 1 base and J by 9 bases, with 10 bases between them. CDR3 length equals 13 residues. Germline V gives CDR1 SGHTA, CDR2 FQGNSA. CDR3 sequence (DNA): TGTGCCAGCAGCTTAGGGCAAATTGGTGAGCAGTTCTTC. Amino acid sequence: CASSLGQIGEQFF.

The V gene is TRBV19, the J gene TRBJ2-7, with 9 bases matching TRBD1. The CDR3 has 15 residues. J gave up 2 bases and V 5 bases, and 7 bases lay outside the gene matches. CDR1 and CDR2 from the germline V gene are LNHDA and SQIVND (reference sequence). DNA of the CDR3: TGTGCCAGTAGTCCAGCCGACAGGGGGACCTACGAGCAGTACTTC. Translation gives CASSPADRGTYEQYF.

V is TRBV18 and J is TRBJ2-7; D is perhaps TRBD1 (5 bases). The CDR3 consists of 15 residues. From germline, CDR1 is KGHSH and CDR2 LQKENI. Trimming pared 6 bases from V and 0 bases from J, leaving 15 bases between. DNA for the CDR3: TGTGCCAGCTCCCCCCGTAAGACAGTCTCCTACGAGCAGTACTTC. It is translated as CASSPRKTVSYEQYF.

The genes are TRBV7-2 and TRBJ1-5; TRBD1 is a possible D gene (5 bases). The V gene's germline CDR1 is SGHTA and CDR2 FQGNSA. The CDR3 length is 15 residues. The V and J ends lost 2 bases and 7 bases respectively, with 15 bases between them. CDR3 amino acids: CASSLQPGLGQPQHF. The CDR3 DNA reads TGTGCCAGCAGCTTACAGCCAGGGCTAGGGCAGCCCCAGCATTTT.

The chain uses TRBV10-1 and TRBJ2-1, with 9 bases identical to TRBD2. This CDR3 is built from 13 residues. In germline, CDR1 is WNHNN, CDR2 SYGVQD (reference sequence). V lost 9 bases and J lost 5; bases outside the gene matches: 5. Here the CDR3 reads CARPWTSDNEQFF. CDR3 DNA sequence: TGCGCCAGACCCTGGACTAGCGACAATGAGCAGTTCTTC.

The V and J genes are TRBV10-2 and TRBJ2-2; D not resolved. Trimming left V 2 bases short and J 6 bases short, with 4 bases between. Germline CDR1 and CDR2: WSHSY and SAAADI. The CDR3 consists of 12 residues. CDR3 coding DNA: TGCGCCAGCAGTGAGGGCCCCGGGGAGCTGTTTTTT. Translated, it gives CASSEGPGELFF.

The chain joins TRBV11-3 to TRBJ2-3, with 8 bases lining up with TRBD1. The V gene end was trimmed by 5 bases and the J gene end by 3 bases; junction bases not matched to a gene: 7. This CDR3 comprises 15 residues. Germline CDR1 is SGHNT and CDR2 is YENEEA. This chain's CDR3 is CASSLGQGRTDTQYF. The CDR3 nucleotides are TGTGCCAGCAGCCTAGGACAGGGAAGGACAGATACGCAGTATTTT.

The CDR3 region has the DNA TGTGCCAGCAGTGAATTTGACAGGGCCATGAACACTGAAGCTTTCTTT. This gives the protein CASSEFDRAMNTEAFF. The V and J genes are TRBV25-1 and TRBJ1-1; 7 nucleotides line up with TRBD1. CDR1 is MGHDK, CDR2 SYGVNS, per germline. After removal of 1 base from V and 0 bases from J, the junction contained 5 bases not matched to a gene. CDR3 size: 16 residues.

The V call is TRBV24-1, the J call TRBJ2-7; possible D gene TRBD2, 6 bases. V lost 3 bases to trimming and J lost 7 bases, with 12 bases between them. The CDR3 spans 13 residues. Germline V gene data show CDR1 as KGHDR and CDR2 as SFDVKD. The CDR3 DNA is TGTGCCACCAGTGATCCTGGGCGGGATGAGCAGTACTTC. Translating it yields CATSDPGRDEQYF.

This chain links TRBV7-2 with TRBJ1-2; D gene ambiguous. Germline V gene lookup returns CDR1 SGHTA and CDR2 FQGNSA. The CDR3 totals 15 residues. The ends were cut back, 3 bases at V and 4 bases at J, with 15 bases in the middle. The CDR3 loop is CASSFKVGSGYGYTF. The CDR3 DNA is TGTGCCAGCAGCTTTAAAGTGGGTTCGGGCTATGGCTACACCTTC.

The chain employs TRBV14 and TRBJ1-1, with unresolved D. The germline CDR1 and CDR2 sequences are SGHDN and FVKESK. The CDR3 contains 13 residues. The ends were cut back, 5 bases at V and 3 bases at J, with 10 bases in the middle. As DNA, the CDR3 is TGTGCCAGCAGCACCAGTACGTACACTGAAGCTTTCTTT. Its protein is CASSTSTYTEAFF. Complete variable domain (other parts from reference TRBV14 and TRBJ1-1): EAGVTQFPSHSVIEKGQTVTLRCDPISGHDNLYWYRRVMGKEIKFLLHFVKESKQDESGMPNNRFLAERTGGTYSTLKVQPAELEDSGVYFCASSTSTYTEAFFGQGTRLTVV.

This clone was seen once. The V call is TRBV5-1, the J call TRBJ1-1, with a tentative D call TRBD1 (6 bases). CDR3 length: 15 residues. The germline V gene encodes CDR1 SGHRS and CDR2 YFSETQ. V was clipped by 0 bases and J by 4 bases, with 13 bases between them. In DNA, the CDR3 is TGCGCCAGCAGCTTGGTGAGGGGGTTGGGCACTGAAGCTTTCTTT. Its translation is CASSLVRGLGTEAFF.

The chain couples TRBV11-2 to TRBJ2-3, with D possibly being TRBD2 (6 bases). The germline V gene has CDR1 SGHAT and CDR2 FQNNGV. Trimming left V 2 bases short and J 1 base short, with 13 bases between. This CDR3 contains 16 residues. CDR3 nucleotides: TGTGCCAGCAGCTTATCGGGGTGGGGGGGCACAGATACGCAGTATTTT. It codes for CASSLSGWGGTDTQYF.

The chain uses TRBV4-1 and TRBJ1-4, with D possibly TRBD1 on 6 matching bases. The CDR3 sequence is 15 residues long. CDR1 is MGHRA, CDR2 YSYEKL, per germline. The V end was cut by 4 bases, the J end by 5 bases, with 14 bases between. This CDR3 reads CASSPGGQKNEKLFF. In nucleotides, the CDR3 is TGCGCCAGCAGCCCGGGGGGCCAGAAGAATGAAAAACTGTTTTTT.

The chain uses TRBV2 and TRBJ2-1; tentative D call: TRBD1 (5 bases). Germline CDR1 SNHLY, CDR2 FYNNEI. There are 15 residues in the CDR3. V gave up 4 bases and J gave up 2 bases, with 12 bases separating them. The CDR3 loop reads CASSARVLPYNEQFF. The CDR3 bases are TGTGCCAGCAGTGCCAGGGTTCTCCCCTACAATGAGCAGTTCTTC.

CDR3 bases: TGTGCCAGCAGTACAGGGGGCCTGTCAGGCACCTTC. Translation: CASSTGGLSGTF. The chain uses TRBV2 and TRBJ1-2; 9 bases line up with TRBD1. J gave up 13 bases and V 5 bases, and 8 bases lay outside the gene matches. Germline assignment: CDR1 SNHLY and CDR2 FYNNEI. There are 12 residues in the CDR3.

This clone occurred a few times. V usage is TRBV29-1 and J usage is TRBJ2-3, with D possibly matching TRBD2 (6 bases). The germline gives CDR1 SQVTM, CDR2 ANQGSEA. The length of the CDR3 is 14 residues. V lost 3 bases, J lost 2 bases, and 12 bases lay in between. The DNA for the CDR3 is TGCAGCGTTGATGAACGGGGGTCCACAGATACGCAGTATTTT. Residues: CSVDERGSTDTQYF.

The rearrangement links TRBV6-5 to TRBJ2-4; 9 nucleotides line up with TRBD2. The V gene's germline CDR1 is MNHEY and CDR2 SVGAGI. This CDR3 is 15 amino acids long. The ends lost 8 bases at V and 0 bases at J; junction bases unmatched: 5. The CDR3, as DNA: TGTGCCAGCTCCAGCGGGGGGCTAGCCAAAAACATTCAGTACTTC. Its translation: CASSSGGLAKNIQYF.

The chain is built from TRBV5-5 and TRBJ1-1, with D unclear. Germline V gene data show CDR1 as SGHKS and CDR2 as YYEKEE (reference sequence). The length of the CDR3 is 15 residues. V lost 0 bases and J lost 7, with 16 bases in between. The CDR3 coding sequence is TGTGCCAGCAGCTTGGTTTTGGGCTATACTTATGAAGCTTTCTTT. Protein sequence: CASSLVLGYTYEAFF.

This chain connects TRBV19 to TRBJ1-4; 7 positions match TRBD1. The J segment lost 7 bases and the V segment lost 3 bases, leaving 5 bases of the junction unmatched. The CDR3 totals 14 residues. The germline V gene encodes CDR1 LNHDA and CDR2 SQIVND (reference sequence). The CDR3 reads CASSMKGAVEKLFF. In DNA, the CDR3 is TGTGCCAGTAGTATGAAGGGGGCCGTTGAAAAACTGTTTTTT.